Sequencing of this T cell receptor (beta chain) was carried out in a study of blood T cell repertoires in COVID-19. Study information: Spain, Italy and the United States supplied samples that represented acute and convalescent COVID-19.

Original processing methods: By means of reference gene primer amplification, nucleated cell counts were estimated. TCRdb keeps only in-frame clones here, not all; method: immunoSEQ multiplex PCR. That table supplies the V and J calls and clone size; D and trimming were determined from the DNA. The repertoire consists of roughly 200,000 clones, with around 89% occurring once and the leading ten covering about 4.1%. The CDR3 spans 13 residues. Germline lookup yields CDR1 ENHRY and CDR2 SYGVKD. V was clipped by 9 bases and J by 5 bases; unmatched bases: 4. Source material: peripheral blood. The sequence derives from a woman aged 25 to 45 with acute or convalescent COVID-19. The chain has TRBV10-3 and TRBJ2-3, with 11 bases lining up with TRBD2. The CDR3 protein is CAITSGRGDTQYF. The CDR3, as DNA: TGTGCCATTACTAGCGGGAGAGGAGATACGCAGTATTTT.